This T cell receptor beta chain was sequenced during a study of blood T cell repertoires in COVID-19. Study as a whole: Collection of acute and convalescent COVID-19 samples took place in the United States, Italy and Spain. T cells, B-cell-depleted T cells, or PBMCs provided the cDNA or gDNA that served as material.

Per the study methods: Nucleated cell number was recorded as an estimate derived from reference gene primer amplification. TCRdb's copy holds only in-frame clones and misses some; the assay was immunoSEQ multiplex PCR. V and J calls and clone size follow that table, whereas D and trimming were derived from the DNA. This repertoire shows approximately 79,000 clones, about 85% found once; its top ten account for about 13%. CDR3 length: 16 amino acids. Seattle enrolled patients during active infection and tracked them longitudinally. Material: peripheral blood. V usage is TRBV21-1 and J usage is TRBJ2-1; the D call of TRBD2 is as the table states it, not checked on the DNA. TRBV21-1 is given as a pseudogene. This receptor was identified in a man aged 45-65 years with COVID-19, enrolled during active disease. This CDR3 is CASSKGGGYENLEQFF. The CDR3 nucleotides are TGTGCCAGCAGCAAAGGGGGAGGCTATGAGAACTTGGAGCAGTTCTTC.